Sequencing of this T cell receptor beta chain was carried out in a study of OX40 agonist ivuxolimab in advanced cancers. Study overall: With a range of 23 to 79, age averaged roughly 60 years, and 75% to 90% were male. Whole-study findings and limits: At doses 0.1 to 3.0 mg/kg, CD4+ and CD8+ clones expanded. The study did not work out the antigen specificity of the expanded peripheral T cells.

Concerning this clone itself: Its antigen is still unknown.

The V and J ends lost 4 bases and 2 bases respectively, with 15 bases between them. The CDR3 runs 15 residues. The germline gives CDR1 SGHNT, CDR2 YYREEE (reference sequence). Data came from immunoSEQ multiplex PCR; TCRdb stores just in-frame clones and leaves some out. The profile shows about 60,000 clones, more than 80% of them singletons. Sequenced material: CD4+ or CD8+ T cells sorted from blood, taken in a trial of the OX40 agonist ivuxolimab. The receptor's source is an adult with an advanced solid tumor such as melanoma, head and neck, liver or kidney cancer. This chain connects TRBV5-4 to TRBJ1-2, with TRBD1 as a possible D gene (5 bases). CDR3 DNA sequence: TGTGCCAGCAGCCCTCCGGGACGGAGAAACTATGGCTACACCTTC. Its protein product is CASSPPGRRNYGYTF.